Presented here are 14 T cell receptor beta chains from one specimen sequenced in a study of diagnostic markers for celiac disease. With the reads reprocessed, TCRdb shows one record per CDR3 protein and no DNA. Listed are around 7,500 distinct CDR3 sequences; over 6% falls within the top ten. Sequenced material: either unsorted cells or a sorted T cell fraction (not recorded which). These receptors were taken from a human donor. This table probably holds off-target reads from a library built for another chain.

The CDR3 loop reads CSSRTGDGYTF. This chain joins TRBV20-1 and TRBJ1-2; TCRdb lists TRBD1, though no DNA is available to test this call. The CDR3 sequence is 11 residues long. Germline V gene data show CDR1 as DFQATT and CDR2 as SNEGSKA (reference sequence).

The chain carries TRBV12-3 or TRBV12-4 and TRBJ2-7. The CDR3 is 13 amino acids. This chain's CDR3 is CASSLALSYEQYF.

The V call is TRBV20-1, the J call TRBJ1-1; TCRdb calls TRBD1, which cannot be checked without DNA. CDR3 length: 15 residues. CDR1 and CDR2 from the germline V gene are DFQATT and SNEGSKA (reference sequence). CDR3 protein: CSAQQGVQGALGAFF.

The chain uses TRBV9 and TRBJ2-1; TCRdb calls TRBD2, which cannot be checked without DNA. This CDR3 has 16 residues. Germline CDR1 and CDR2: SGDLS and YYNGEE. The CDR3 spells CASSVGGLAAYGEQFF.

The gene calls are TRBV5-4 and TRBJ2-1; the D gene TCRdb calls, TRBD2, cannot be checked with no DNA. The CDR3 has 16 residues. The germline V gene has CDR1 SGHNT and CDR2 YYREEE (reference sequence). The CDR3 spells CASSLGVAGGMNEQFF.

This clonotype registers medium-sized by frequency. The rearrangement joins TRBV14 to TRBJ2-3; TCRdb gives TRBD1 as the D gene, but with no DNA this cannot be confirmed. Germline loops: CDR1 SGHDN, CDR2 FVKESK. CDR3 length: 16 amino acids. The chain's CDR3 is CASSSYAFGGTDTQYF.

The gene calls are TRBV30 and TRBJ2-5; the D gene TCRdb calls, TRBD1, cannot be checked with no DNA. CDR1 and CDR2 from the germline V gene are GTSNPN and SVGIG (reference sequence). The CDR3 spans 15 residues. CDR3 in amino acids: CAWSALGQYQETQYF.

In terms of frequency, this clonotype is medium-sized. The V and J genes are TRBV6-1 and TRBJ2-5; as DNA is missing, the TRBD1 call by TCRdb cannot be tested. In germline, CDR1 is MNHNS, CDR2 SASEGT. This CDR3 spans 15 amino acids. CDR3 amino acids: CASSEVSATRETQYF.

The V call is TRBV5-1, the J call TRBJ1-1; the TCRdb D gene call, TRBD1, has no DNA to confirm it. The CDR3 totals 16 residues. CDR1 is SGHRS and CDR2 is YFSETQ in the germline V gene. CDR3 in amino acids: CASTEDREARSTEAFF. Full variable domain (outside the CDR3, taken from reference TRBV5-1 and TRBJ1-1): KAGVTQTPRYLIKTRGQQVTLSCSPISGHRSVSWYQQTPGQGLQFLFEYFSETQRNKGNFPGRFSGRQFSNSRSEMNVSTLELGDSALYLCASTEDREARSTEAFFGQGTRLTVV.

Frequency places this clonotype as medium-sized. The chain employs TRBV3-1 and TRBJ2-7; TCRdb lists TRBD1, though no DNA is available to test this call. CDR3 length: 14 amino acids. CDR1 and CDR2 (germline): LGHDT, YNNKEL (reference sequence). CDR3 sequence: CASSPGTGSAEQYF.

This sequence joins TRBV5-4 and TRBJ2-1; TCRdb names TRBD2, which stays unverified in the absence of DNA. CDR3 length equals 14 residues. Germline values: CDR1 SGHNT, CDR2 YYREEE (reference sequence). Here the CDR3 reads CASSPSGRRSEQFF.

Judged by frequency, this clonotype is medium-sized. The V call is TRBV27, the J call TRBJ2-1; the D call of TRBD1 rests on TCRdb alone, since no DNA is present to check it. This CDR3 spans 12 amino acids. CDR1 and CDR2 (germline): MNHEY, SMNVEV (reference sequence). The CDR3 loop is CASSPSGQMQFF.

The chain combines TRBV7-3 with TRBJ2-1; TCRdb picks TRBD2, but there is no DNA to check that call. The V gene's germline CDR1 is SGHTA and CDR2 FQGTGA. The CDR3 consists of 15 residues. The CDR3 here is CASSLGTSPYNEQFF.

The chain is built from TRBV4-1 and TRBJ2-1. Per the germline V gene, CDR1 is MGHRA and CDR2 is YSYEKL. This CDR3 spans 16 amino acids. CDR3 sequence: CASSQDRVGRHNEQFF.